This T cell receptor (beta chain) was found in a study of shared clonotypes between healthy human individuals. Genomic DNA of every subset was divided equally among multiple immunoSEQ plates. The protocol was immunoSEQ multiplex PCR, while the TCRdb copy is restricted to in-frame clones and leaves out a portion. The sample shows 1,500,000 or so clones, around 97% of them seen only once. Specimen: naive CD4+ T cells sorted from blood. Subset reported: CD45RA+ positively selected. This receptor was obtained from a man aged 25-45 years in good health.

CDR3 protein: CASSEQGVTDTQYF. As DNA, the CDR3 is TGCGCCAGCAGCGAGCAGGGGGTTACAGATACGCAGTATTTT. V is TRBV5-1 and J is TRBJ2-3; 7 bases align to TRBD1. CDR3 length equals 14 residues. Germline V gives CDR1 SGHRS, CDR2 YFSETQ. The V and J ends lost 4 bases and 3 bases, in that order; junction bases with no gene match: 5.